This T cell receptor beta chain was obtained from a study of OX40 agonist ivuxolimab in advanced cancers. At the level of the study: The dose-escalation cohort was about 80% male, with a mean age of around 54 years, ranging roughly 20 to 80. General study findings and limits: Within 6 weeks, CD4+ and CD8+ blood T cells expanded clonally at 0.1 to 3.0 mg/kg. In a subset of nonresponders, normalized T-cell clonal expansion was also low. The specificity for antigen of the expanded peripheral T cells was not determined.

This CDR3 comprises 15 residues. Trimming left V 4 bases short and J 2 bases short, with 13 bases between. The germline V gene has CDR1 SGHVS and CDR2 FNYEAQ. For this clone: What it binds is unknown.

TCRdb keeps only in-frame clones here, not all; method: immunoSEQ multiplex PCR. This table holds about 80,000 clones, around 92% found once. Source: CD4+ or CD8+ T cells sorted from blood, taken in a trial of the OX40 agonist ivuxolimab. This clonotype originated in an adult with an advanced solid tumor such as melanoma, head and neck, liver or kidney cancer. The chain combines TRBV7-6 with TRBJ2-3; D not resolved. The CDR3 here is CASSSGPFLTDTQYF. The CDR3 DNA follows: TGTGCCAGCAGCTCTGGACCCTTCCTCACAGATACGCAGTATTTT.